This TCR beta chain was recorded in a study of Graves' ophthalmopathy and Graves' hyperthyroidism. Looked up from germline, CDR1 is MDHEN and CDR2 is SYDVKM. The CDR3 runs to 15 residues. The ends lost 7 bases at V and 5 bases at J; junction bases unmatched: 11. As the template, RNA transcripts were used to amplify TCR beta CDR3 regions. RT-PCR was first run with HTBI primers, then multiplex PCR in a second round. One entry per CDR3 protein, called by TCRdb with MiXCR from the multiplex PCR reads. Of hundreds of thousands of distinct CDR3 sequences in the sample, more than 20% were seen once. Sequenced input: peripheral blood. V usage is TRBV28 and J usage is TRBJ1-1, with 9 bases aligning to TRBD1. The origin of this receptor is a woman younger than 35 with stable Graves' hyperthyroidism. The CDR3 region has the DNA TGTGCCAGCAATGGCGCCACAGGGGGCGGAACTGAAGCTTTCTTT. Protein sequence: CASNGATGGGTEAFF.